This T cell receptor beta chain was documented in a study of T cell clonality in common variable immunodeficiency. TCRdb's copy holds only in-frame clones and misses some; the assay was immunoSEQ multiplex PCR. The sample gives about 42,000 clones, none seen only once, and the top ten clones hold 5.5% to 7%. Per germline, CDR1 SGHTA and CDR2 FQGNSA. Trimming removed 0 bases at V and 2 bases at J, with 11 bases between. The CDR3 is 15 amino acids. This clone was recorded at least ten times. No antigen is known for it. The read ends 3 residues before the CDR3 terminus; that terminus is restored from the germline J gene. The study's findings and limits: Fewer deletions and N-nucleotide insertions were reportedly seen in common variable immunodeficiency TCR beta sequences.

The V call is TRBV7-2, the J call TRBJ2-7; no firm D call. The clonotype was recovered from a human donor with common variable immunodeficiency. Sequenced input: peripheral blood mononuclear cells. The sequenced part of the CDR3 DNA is TGTGCCAGCAGCTTAGCCCCGACACGGACCTACGAG. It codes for CASSLAPTRTYE. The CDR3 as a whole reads CASSLAPTRTYEQYF.